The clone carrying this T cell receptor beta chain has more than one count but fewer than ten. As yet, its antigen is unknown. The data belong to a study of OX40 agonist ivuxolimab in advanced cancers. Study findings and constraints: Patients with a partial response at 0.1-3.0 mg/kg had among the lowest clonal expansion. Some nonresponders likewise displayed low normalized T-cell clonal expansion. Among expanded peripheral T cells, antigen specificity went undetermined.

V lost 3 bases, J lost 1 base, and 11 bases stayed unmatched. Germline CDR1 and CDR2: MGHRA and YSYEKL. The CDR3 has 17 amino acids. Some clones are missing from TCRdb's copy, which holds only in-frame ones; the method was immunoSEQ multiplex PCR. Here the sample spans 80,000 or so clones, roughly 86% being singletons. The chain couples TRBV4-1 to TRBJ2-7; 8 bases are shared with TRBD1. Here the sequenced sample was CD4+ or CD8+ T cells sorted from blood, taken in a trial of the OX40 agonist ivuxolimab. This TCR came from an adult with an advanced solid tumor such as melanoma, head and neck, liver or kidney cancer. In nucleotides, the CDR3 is TGCGCCAGCAGCCATGATGCAACAGGGGGTAGGTCCTACGAGCAGTACTTC. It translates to CASSHDATGGRSYEQYF.